This passage covers 27 T cell receptor beta chains from one sample sequenced in a study of blood T cell dynamics during melanoma immunotherapy. The time point here: week 3, after first cycle of checkpoint inhibitor. Only in-frame clones appear in the TCRdb table, and some are missing; sequencing was by immunoSEQ multiplex PCR. The sample lists about 6,300 clones; around 90% were seen once. Material: blood, obtained from a patient treated with checkpoint blockade. The receptor source for this set is a human donor with melanoma.

The chain combines TRBV9 with TRBJ2-1; tentatively, D is TRBD1 (6 bases). This CDR3 has 16 amino acids. Trimming removed 2 bases from V and 1 base from J, with 13 bases in between. CDR1 and CDR2 (germline): SGDLS, YYNGEE. The CDR3 is CASSVWDTGSYNEQFF. The CDR3 nucleotides are TGTGCCAGCAGCGTGTGGGACACGGGATCCTACAATGAGCAGTTCTTC.

The V and J genes are TRBV4-1 and TRBJ1-2, with unresolved D. CDR1 and CDR2 (germline): MGHRA, YSYEKL. The CDR3 length is 17 residues. V lost 1 base, J lost 4 bases, and 19 bases lay in between. In DNA form, the CDR3 reads TGCGCCAGCAGCCAAGCCGGGCCAGGTTCGGGGTTCTATGGCTACACCTTC. It encodes CASSQAGPGSGFYGYTF.

The rearrangement joins TRBV7-9 to TRBJ2-7; D call uncertain. Trimming left V 5 bases short and J 4 bases short, with 12 bases between. The CDR3 sequence is 13 residues long. Germline V gives CDR1 SEHNR, CDR2 FQNEAQ (reference sequence). The CDR3 reads CASSRTQLYEQYF. For the CDR3, the DNA is TGTGCCAGCAGCCGAACGCAGCTGTACGAGCAGTACTTC.

The rearrangement joins TRBV30 to TRBJ1-2; D is undetermined. Germline V gene sequence: CDR1 GTSNPN, CDR2 SVGIG (reference sequence). Trimming cost V 3 bases and J 1 base, with 12 bases left between them. This CDR3 is built from 14 residues. The DNA for the CDR3 is TGTGCCTGGAGCGACCCCTCTCGTAACTATGGCTACACCTTC. As protein: CAWSDPSRNYGYTF. The complete variable domain, with remaining parts taken from reference TRBV30 and TRBJ1-2, reads SQTIHQWPATLVQPVGSPLSLECTVEGTSNPNLYWYRQAAGRGLQLLFYSVGIGQISSEVPQNLSASRPQDRQFILSSKKLLLSDSGFYLCAWSDPSRNYGYTFGSGTRLTVV.

This chain joins TRBV5-4 and TRBJ2-5; D uncertain. This CDR3 has 14 residues. V lost 1 base to trimming and J lost 1 base, with 8 bases between them. In germline, CDR1 is SGHNT, CDR2 YYREEE (reference sequence). The CDR3 region is CASSLIATQETQYF. In nucleotides, the CDR3 is TGTGCCAGCAGCTTGATTGCTACCCAAGAGACCCAGTACTTC.

This chain links TRBV11-2 with TRBJ2-7; 7 nucleotides align to TRBD1. Trimming took 4 bases from V and 2 from J; bases not matched to a gene: 8. Germline V gene lookup returns CDR1 SGHAT and CDR2 FQNNGV. The CDR3 extends over 15 amino acids. In nucleotides, the CDR3 is TGTGCCAGCAGCTCTACCACAGGGGTGGCCTACGAGCAGTACTTC. Encoded protein: CASSSTTGVAYEQYF.

This clone showed up just once. The chain links TRBV29-1 to TRBJ2-2, with 7 nucleotides matching TRBD1. The CDR3 extends over 14 amino acids. Per the germline V gene, CDR1 is SQVTM and CDR2 is ANQGSEA. V dropped 5 bases and J dropped 6; count of bases not matched to a gene: 9. Written as DNA, the CDR3 is TGCAGCGTTTCTTGGGCAGGGGGTGCCGGGGAGCTGTTTTTT. It yields the protein CSVSWAGGAGELFF.

The chain couples TRBV5-1 to TRBJ2-1, with TRBD1 identical over 7 bases. The CDR3 totals 14 residues. The germline V gene has CDR1 SGHRS and CDR2 YFSETQ. V dropped 6 bases and J dropped 4; count of bases not matched to a gene: 7. The CDR3 reads CASTGQDVYNEQFF. The CDR3 bases are TGCGCCAGCACAGGACAGGATGTATACAATGAGCAGTTCTTC. The variable domain in full, with the rest retrieved from reference TRBV5-1 and TRBJ2-1, is KAGVTQTPRYLIKTRGQQVTLSCSPISGHRSVSWYQQTPGQGLQFLFEYFSETQRNKGNFPGRFSGRQFSNSRSEMNVSTLELGDSALYLCASTGQDVYNEQFFGPGTRLTVL.

Here the CDR3 reads CASRTDSYNEQFF. CDR3 DNA: TGTGCCAGCAGGACGGACAGCTACAATGAGCAGTTCTTC. The chain couples TRBV27 to TRBJ2-1; D perhaps matches TRBD1 (6 bases). The V end lost 6 bases, the J end lost 3 bases, and 9 bases lay between the germline ends. This CDR3 contains 13 residues. Germline CDR1 MNHEY, CDR2 SMNVEV (reference sequence).

The chain is built from TRBV27 and TRBJ2-1; D might be TRBD1 (6 bases). This CDR3 region has 14 residues. Trimming removed 6 bases from V and 4 bases from J, with 13 bases in between. Germline V gives CDR1 MNHEY, CDR2 SMNVEV (reference sequence). As DNA, the CDR3 is TGTGCCAGCAGCAAGGACAGACCTTACAATGAGCAGTTCTTC. Translating it yields CASSKDRPYNEQFF.

The chain employs TRBV28 and TRBJ1-2; TRBD1 agrees at 7 bases. This CDR3 region has 17 residues. The V gene's germline CDR1 is MDHEN and CDR2 SYDVKM. With 3 bases clipped from V and 4 bases from J, the junction kept 14 bases outside the gene matches. For the CDR3, the DNA is TGTGCCAGCAGTTTTTCCCGCCGGAGGGGGCTATCCTATGGCTACACCTTC. It yields the protein CASSFSRRRGLSYGYTF.

Concerning this clone: Other DNA sequences in the same sample also yield this CDR3. The V call is TRBV30, the J call TRBJ2-3; D is ambiguous. This CDR3 region has 16 residues. CDR1 and CDR2 from the germline V gene are GTSNPN and SVGIG (reference sequence). The V and J ends lost 3 bases and 2 bases respectively, with 18 bases between them. Here the CDR3 reads CAWSVGPGQNTDTQYF. CDR3 DNA: TGTGCCTGGAGCGTTGGCCCCGGTCAGAACACAGATACGCAGTATTTT.

This clone was detected only a few times. This chain joins TRBV5-5 and TRBJ1-5, with 7 bases identical to TRBD1. The CDR3 is 16 amino acids. J lost 0 bases, V lost 0 bases, and 3 bases had no gene match. Germline CDR1 reads SGHKS; CDR2 reads YYEKEE (reference sequence). The CDR3 sequence: CASSLARQGSNQPQHF. The CDR3 nucleotides are TGTGCCAGCAGCTTGGCCCGACAGGGTAGCAATCAGCCCCAGCATTTT. Full variable domain (missing parts from reference TRBV5-5 and TRBJ1-5): DAGVTQSPTHLIKTRGQQVTLRCSPISGHKSVSWYQQVLGQGPQFIFQYYEKEERGRGNFPDRFSARQFPNYSSELNVNALLLGDSALYLCASSLARQGSNQPQHFGDGTRLSIL.

The chain combines TRBV7-2 with TRBJ2-7; 9 bases are a match to TRBD1. Germline V gene sequence: CDR1 SGHTA, CDR2 FQGNSA. The V and J ends lost 4 bases and 2 bases, in that order; junction bases with no gene match: 6. The CDR3 extends over 15 amino acids. The CDR3 sequence: CASSSTGGSPYEQYF. CDR3 coding DNA: TGTGCCAGCAGCTCAACAGGGGGCAGTCCCTACGAGCAGTACTTC.

J is TRBJ1-1 and V is TRBV5-1, with D hard to call. Trimming stripped 1 base from V and 1 base from J, with 5 bases between. This CDR3 comprises 13 residues. In germline, CDR1 is SGHRS, CDR2 YFSETQ. CDR3 in DNA: TGCGCCAGCAGCTTGCGGCGGAACACTGAAGCTTTCTTT. It specifies CASSLRRNTEAFF.

This chain joins TRBV6-1 and TRBJ2-7, with a possible D match to TRBD2 (7 bases). Trimming took off 6 bases at V and 6 bases at J, with 15 bases between the two ends. Looked up from germline, CDR1 is MNHNS and CDR2 is SASEGT. The CDR3 is made up of 13 amino acids. The CDR3 nucleotides read TGTGCCAGCAGGATGGGGGGGCTCGGCGAGCAGTACTTC. It specifies CASRMGGLGEQYF.

The rearrangement uses TRBV6-1 and TRBJ1-4, with TRBD1 matching 9 bases. Trimming at V came to 7 bases and at J to 7 bases, leaving 10 bases not matched to a gene. The CDR3 has 15 amino acids. The germline V gene encodes CDR1 MNHNS and CDR2 SASEGT. DNA for the CDR3: TGTGCCAGCAAAACTACAGGGGGCCAGGGTGAAAAACTGTTTTTT. Translation gives CASKTTGGQGEKLFF.

V usage is TRBV5-1 and J usage is TRBJ1-1, with TRBD1 matching over 8 bases. The V and J ends lost 4 bases and 4 bases, in that order; junction bases with no gene match: 9. The CDR3 sequence is 15 residues long. CDR1 SGHRS and CDR2 YFSETQ come from the germline V gene. In nucleotides, the CDR3 is TGCGCCAGCAGCCCCTCGACAGGGGTCGCCACTGAAGCTTTCTTT. Translation gives CASSPSTGVATEAFF.

This clone has a single count. The chain uses TRBV4-1 and TRBJ2-7; D call uncertain. Trimming left V 4 bases short and J 2 bases short, with 18 bases between. The length of the CDR3 is 16 residues. Germline loops: CDR1 MGHRA, CDR2 YSYEKL. The CDR3 sequence is CASSPPGSFIPYEQYF. CDR3 nucleotides: TGCGCCAGCAGCCCCCCGGGCAGTTTTATTCCCTACGAGCAGTACTTC.

The gene calls are TRBV5-1 and TRBJ1-3; TRBD1 might be the D (5 bases). This CDR3 has 16 residues. The germline V gene encodes CDR1 SGHRS and CDR2 YFSETQ. V dropped 7 bases and J dropped 0 bases, with 17 bases sitting between them. CDR3 amino acids: CASGTDGSSSGNTIYF. The CDR3 DNA follows: TGCGCCAGCGGGACTGACGGATCAAGCTCTGGAAACACCATATATTTT.

This clone was detected a few times. This rearrangement joins TRBV5-6 to TRBJ2-7; 8 bases fit TRBD1. V lost 3 bases to trimming and J lost 2 bases; unmatched junction nucleotides: 16. CDR1 is SGHDT, CDR2 YYEEEE, per germline. This CDR3 comprises 18 residues. In DNA form, the CDR3 reads TGTGCCAGCAGCTCTTCTGGGCAGGGGGCCAGATTGGCCTACGAGCAGTACTTC. Protein sequence: CASSSSGQGARLAYEQYF.

The rearrangement links TRBV7-9 to TRBJ1-1; D is possibly TRBD1 (6 bases). The germline gives CDR1 SEHNR, CDR2 FQNEAQ (reference sequence). The ends were cut back, 2 bases at V and 8 bases at J, with 9 bases in the middle. The CDR3 spans 12 residues. The CDR3 here is CASSLSGTEAFF. The DNA of the CDR3 is TGTGCCAGCAGCTTATCCGGGACAGAAGCTTTCTTT.

The chain carries TRBV4-1 and TRBJ2-2; a weak D match, TRBD1 (6 bases). Trimming shortened V by 3 bases and J by 4 bases, and 9 bases separated the two germline ends. The CDR3 is 14 residues long. The germline gives CDR1 MGHRA, CDR2 YSYEKL. CDR3 in amino acids: CASSHQQGTGELFF. CDR3 in DNA: TGCGCCAGCAGCCATCAACAGGGCACCGGGGAGCTGTTTTTT.

This clone is a singleton in its sample. The chain carries TRBV13 and TRBJ2-7; D may be TRBD2 (5 bases). There are 15 residues in the CDR3. The germline V gene encodes CDR1 PRHDT and CDR2 FYEKMQ (reference sequence). V was shortened by 0 bases and J by 2 bases, with 11 bases between the two germline ends. The CDR3 spells CASSLGVGVPYEQYF. The CDR3 DNA reads as TGTGCCAGCAGCTTAGGGGTGGGAGTTCCCTACGAGCAGTACTTC.

The chain has TRBV6-6 and TRBJ1-1; D is ambiguous. Germline V lookup: CDR1 MNHNY, CDR2 SVGAGI (reference sequence). CDR3 length: 13 residues. The V end was cut by 5 bases, the J end by 2 bases, with 9 bases between. CDR3 in DNA: TGTGCCAGCAGTATACAGCCCAACACTGAAGCTTTCTTT. It is translated as CASSIQPNTEAFF.

V gene TRBV7-2 combines with J gene TRBJ2-3; no clear D gene. The CDR3 is made up of 12 amino acids. V was clipped by 1 base and J by 4 bases, with 3 bases between them. The germline V gene encodes CDR1 SGHTA and CDR2 FQGNSA. In DNA form, the CDR3 reads TGTGCCAGCAGCTTAGGGGCAGATACGCAGTATTTT. Translating it yields CASSLGADTQYF.

The CDR3 bases are TGCAGTGCTCCTTTGGTAGGGGTGGCTTTCTTT. It translates to CSAPLVGVAFF. V and J are TRBV20-1 and TRBJ1-1; D might be TRBD1 (5 bases). The V gene lost 5 bases and the J gene lost 11 bases, with 15 bases spanning the gap. The germline CDR1 and CDR2 sequences are DFQATT and SNEGSKA (reference sequence). CDR3 length equals 11 residues.